This TCR beta chain was obtained from a study of control samples from healthy donors and cancer patients. This clone appeared a few times. Generated by immunoSEQ multiplex PCR, the TCRdb table keeps only in-frame clones and is missing some. The sample holds about 180,000 clones, around 90% seen once. The CDR3 has 16 amino acids. From germline, CDR1 is MDHEN and CDR2 SYDVKM. Germline trimming cut 2 bases from V and 3 bases from J; bases unmatched to any gene: 5. The sequenced material came from blood. This chain links TRBV28 with TRBJ2-3, with TRBD1 matching over 10 bases. This sequence was found in a woman aged 45-59 years in good health. CDR3 DNA: TGTGCCAGCAGTTTAGTGGGACAGGGGATTACAGATACGCAGTATTTT. This codes for CASSLVGQGITDTQYF.